A single sample is the source of the 20 T cell receptor beta chains below, sequenced in a study of OX40 agonist ivuxolimab in advanced cancers. The assay was immunoSEQ multiplex PCR, and TCRdb's table has in-frame clones only and misses some. Of 65,000 to 90,000 clones in the sample, under 95% were seen once. The material was CD4+ or CD8+ T cells sorted from blood, obtained in a trial of the OX40 agonist ivuxolimab. These receptors were taken from an adult with an advanced solid tumor such as melanoma, head and neck, liver or kidney cancer.

The chain couples TRBV5-1 to TRBJ2-7, with TRBD1 as a possible D gene (5 bases). The germline V gene encodes CDR1 SGHRS and CDR2 YFSETQ. The germline V and J ends were trimmed by 4 bases and 6 bases, with 11 bases remaining between them. This CDR3 comprises 12 residues. The CDR3 nucleotides read TGCGCCAGCAGCCCGCAGGGAAGCGAGCAGTACTTC. This codes for CASSPQGSEQYF. Using reference TRBV5-1 and TRBJ2-7 for the parts outside the CDR3, the full variable domain is KAGVTQTPRYLIKTRGQQVTLSCSPISGHRSVSWYQQTPGQGLQFLFEYFSETQRNKGNFPGRFSGRQFSNSRSEMNVSTLELGDSALYLCASSPQGSEQYFGPGTRLTVT.

J is TRBJ2-1 and V is TRBV5-1; D is unresolved. Trimming shortened V by 3 bases and J by 0 bases, and 10 bases separated the two germline ends. The germline V gene encodes CDR1 SGHRS and CDR2 YFSETQ. This CDR3 region has 15 residues. The CDR3 loop reads CASSSRASSYNEQFF. The CDR3 nucleotides are TGCGCCAGCAGCTCCCGGGCGAGCTCCTACAATGAGCAGTTCTTC. The full variable domain, completed using reference TRBV5-1 and TRBJ2-1, is KAGVTQTPRYLIKTRGQQVTLSCSPISGHRSVSWYQQTPGQGLQFLFEYFSETQRNKGNFPGRFSGRQFSNSRSEMNVSTLELGDSALYLCASSSRASSYNEQFFGPGTRLTVL.

The rearrangement joins TRBV25-1 to TRBJ2-1; D gene uncertain. The germline V gene has CDR1 MGHDK and CDR2 SYGVNS. The CDR3 runs 13 residues. The germline V and J ends were trimmed by 1 base and 6 bases, with 7 bases remaining between them. The CDR3 DNA follows: TGTGCCAGCAGTGAATCCACGTTCAATGAGCAGTTCTTC. It yields the protein CASSESTFNEQFF.

V gene TRBV7-9 combines with J gene TRBJ2-7; 10 bases line up with TRBD2. Unmatched junction bases numbered 3, after V lost 1 base and J lost 0 bases. There are 16 residues in the CDR3. Germline V CDR1 and CDR2: SEHNR, FQNEAQ (reference sequence). CDR3 amino acids: CASSLVSGGPSYEQYF. The CDR3, as DNA: TGTGCCAGCAGCTTAGTTAGCGGGGGGCCCTCCTACGAGCAGTACTTC.

The rearrangement uses TRBV23-1 and TRBJ2-7; D possibly uses TRBD1 or TRBD2 (6 bases each). TRBV23-1 is an ORF, with its function uncertain. The CDR3 loop spans 13 amino acids. Trimming removed 2 bases at V and 6 bases at J, with 11 bases between. The CDR3 DNA reads as TGCGCCAGCAGTCAAACGGGGGCAGGCGAGCAGTACTTC. It specifies CASSQTGAGEQYF.

This sequence joins TRBV9 and TRBJ2-7; D perhaps matches TRBD2 (5 bases). V was clipped by 0 bases and J by 2 bases, with 9 bases between them. CDR1 is SGDLS and CDR2 is YYNGEE in the germline V gene. The CDR3 extends over 14 amino acids. CDR3: CASSVGSGTYEQYF. The CDR3 DNA follows: TGTGCCAGCAGCGTAGGTTCCGGGACCTACGAGCAGTACTTC.

This chain connects TRBV15 to TRBJ2-7, with D maybe TRBD1 (5 bases). Trimming cost V 1 base and J 2 bases, with 12 bases left between them. Germline CDR1 reads LNHNV; CDR2 reads YYDKDF (reference sequence). The CDR3 length is 15 residues. This CDR3 is CATSRVQGGAYEQYF. CDR3 DNA: TGTGCCACCAGCAGAGTTCAGGGTGGTGCCTACGAGCAGTACTTC.

J is TRBJ1-5 and V is TRBV9, with 7 bases matching TRBD1. The CDR3 is 14 amino acids. Germline loops: CDR1 SGDLS, CDR2 YYNGEE. The V gene end was trimmed by 3 bases and the J gene end by 3 bases; junction bases not matched to a gene: 3. Written as DNA, the CDR3 is TGTGCCAGCAGCGGACAGGGAATCAATCAGCCCCAGCATTTT. Its translation is CASSGQGINQPQHF.

The gene calls are TRBV5-1 and TRBJ1-1; unclear D gene. The V gene lost 3 bases and the J gene lost 1 base, with 10 bases spanning the gap. This CDR3 spans 14 amino acids. CDR1 is SGHRS, CDR2 YFSETQ, per germline. CDR3 sequence (DNA): TGCGCCAGCAGCTACATCACGCCGAACACTGAAGCTTTCTTT. It translates to CASSYITPNTEAFF.

V gene TRBV10-2 combines with J gene TRBJ1-1; 9 nucleotides align to TRBD1. V was pared by 4 bases and J by 4 bases, with 10 bases of the junction left unmatched. This CDR3 comprises 16 residues. Germline lookup yields CDR1 WSHSY and CDR2 SAAADI. DNA for the CDR3: TGCGCCAGCAGTGCGATCGGGGACAGGGCCGGCACTGAAGCTTTCTTT. Its translation: CASSAIGDRAGTEAFF.

The chain recombines TRBV18 with TRBJ2-4; D perhaps matches TRBD1 (6 bases). This CDR3 comprises 16 residues. CDR1 and CDR2 (germline): KGHSH, LQKENI. V was clipped by 3 bases and J by 0 bases, with 12 bases between them. The CDR3 DNA follows: TGTGCCAGCTCACCTACGGACAGTTTAGCCAAAAACATTCAGTACTTC. It codes for CASSPTDSLAKNIQYF. Together with reference TRBV18 and TRBJ2-4, the CDR3 gives the full variable domain: NAGVMQNPRHLVRRRGQEARLRCSPMKGHSHVYWYRQLPEEGLKFMVYLQKENIIDESGMPKERFSAEFPKEGPSILRIQQVVRGDSAAYFCASSPTDSLAKNIQYFGAGTRLSVL.

The rearrangement links TRBV7-2 to TRBJ2-3; possibly TRBD2 for D (6 bases). Per germline, CDR1 SGHTA and CDR2 FQGNSA. The CDR3 has 15 amino acids. V lost 1 base to trimming and J lost 6 bases, with 14 bases between them. The CDR3 protein is CASSLGTTSLDTQYF. Here the CDR3 DNA reads TGTGCCAGCAGCTTAGGGACGACTAGTCTGGATACGCAGTATTTT. Drawing the rest from reference TRBV7-2 and TRBJ2-3, the complete variable domain is GAGVSQSPSNKVTEKGKDVELRCDPISGHTALYWYRQSLGQGLEFLIYFQGNSAPDKSGLPSDRFSAERTGGSVSTLTIQRTQQEDSAVYLCASSLGTTSLDTQYFGPGTRLTVL.

This clone was detected only a few times. This chain connects TRBV30 to TRBJ1-1; a weak D match, TRBD1 (6 bases). Trimming took 0 bases from V and 4 from J, leaving 9 bases between them. The CDR3 loop spans 13 amino acids. CDR1 is GTSNPN and CDR2 is SVGIG in the germline V gene (reference sequence). CDR3 nucleotides: TGTGCCTGGAGTGTCGGGGGCGGCACTGAAGCTTTCTTT. Its protein product is CAWSVGGGTEAFF.

The J gene is TRBJ2-1, the V gene TRBV27; 10 bases match TRBD2. Germline V gene lookup returns CDR1 MNHEY and CDR2 SMNVEV (reference sequence). This CDR3 has 18 amino acids. V gave up 0 bases and J gave up 6 bases; unmatched junction bases: 11. CDR3 protein: CASSLSISGGPLSNEQFF. The DNA for the CDR3 is TGTGCCAGCAGTTTATCGATTAGCGGGGGGCCTCTTTCCAATGAGCAGTTCTTC.

The chain uses TRBV5-6 and TRBJ1-1; D gene ambiguous. The CDR3 loop spans 15 amino acids. Trimming shortened V by 0 bases and J by 1 base, and 10 bases separated the two germline ends. CDR1 and CDR2 (germline): SGHDT, YYEEEE. For the CDR3, the DNA is TGTGCCAGCAGCTTGGGAGTTGGAGAGAACACTGAAGCTTTCTTT. Its protein is CASSLGVGENTEAFF.

This clone was seen a handful of times. The J gene is TRBJ1-1, the V gene TRBV28, with a possible D match to TRBD1 (5 bases). CDR1 is MDHEN and CDR2 is SYDVKM in the germline V gene. V was trimmed by 5 bases and J by 7 bases, leaving 20 bases between them. CDR3 length: 15 amino acids. DNA for the CDR3: TGTGCCAGCAGTCCTCACTTGGGACTTGATGATGAAGCTTTCTTT. This sequence encodes CASSPHLGLDDEAFF.

The gene calls are TRBV19 and TRBJ1-5; 7 nucleotides line up with TRBD1. This CDR3 is built from 14 residues. From germline, CDR1 is LNHDA and CDR2 SQIVND (reference sequence). V lost 4 bases and J lost 1; bases outside the gene matches: 1. CDR3 in DNA: TGTGCCAGTAGTACACAGGGGAGCAATCAGCCCCAGCATTTT. It specifies CASSTQGSNQPQHF. The whole variable domain, filled in from reference TRBV19 and TRBJ1-5, reads DGGITQSPKYLFRKEGQNVTLSCEQNLNHDAMYWYRQDPGQGLRLIYYSQIVNDFQKGDIAEGYSVSREKKESFPLTVTSAQKNPTAFYLCASSTQGSNQPQHFGDGTRLSIL.

The rearrangement joins TRBV7-9 to TRBJ2-7; D may correspond to TRBD1 or TRBD2 (7 bases each). From germline, CDR1 is SEHNR and CDR2 FQNEAQ (reference sequence). The V and J ends lost 4 bases and 0 bases respectively, with 13 bases between them. This CDR3 region has 15 residues. CDR3: CASSSGGTASYEQYF. The CDR3 nucleotides are TGTGCCAGCAGCTCCGGGGGGACAGCCTCCTACGAGCAGTACTTC.

This chain joins TRBV12-5 and TRBJ1-4; 7 bases align to TRBD1. The CDR3 contains 16 residues. Germline lookup yields CDR1 LGHNT and CDR2 FRNRAP. V shed 1 base and J 6 bases; nucleotides not matched to a gene: 8. In DNA form, the CDR3 reads TGTGCTAGTGGTTTGGGAGGACAGGTGGCCGATGAAAAACTGTTTTTT. This encodes CASGLGGQVADEKLFF.

The rearrangement links TRBV9 to TRBJ2-3; a weak D match, TRBD2 (5 bases). The ends were cut back, 3 bases at V and 0 bases at J, with 8 bases in the middle. The CDR3 totals 14 residues. Germline V gene sequence: CDR1 SGDLS, CDR2 YYNGEE. In DNA form, the CDR3 reads TGTGCCAGCAGCGCCCGGACTAGCACAGATACGCAGTATTTT. Translation: CASSARTSTDTQYF.